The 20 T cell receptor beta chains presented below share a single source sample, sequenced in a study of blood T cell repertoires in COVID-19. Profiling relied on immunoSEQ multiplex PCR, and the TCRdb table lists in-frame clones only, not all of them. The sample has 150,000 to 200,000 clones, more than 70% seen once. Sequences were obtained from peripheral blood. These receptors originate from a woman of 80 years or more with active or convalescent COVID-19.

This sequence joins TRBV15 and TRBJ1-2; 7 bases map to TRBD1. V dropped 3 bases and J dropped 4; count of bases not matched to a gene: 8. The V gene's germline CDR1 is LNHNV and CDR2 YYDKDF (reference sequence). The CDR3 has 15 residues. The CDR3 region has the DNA TGTGCCACCAGCAGGGGAGGACAGGTCCTCTATGGCTACACCTTC. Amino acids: CATSRGGQVLYGYTF. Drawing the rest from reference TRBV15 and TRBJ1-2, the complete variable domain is DAMVIQNPRYQVTQFGKPVTLSCSQTLNHNVMYWYQQKSSQAPKLLFHYYDKDFNNEADTPDNFQSRRPNTSFCFLDIRSPGLGDTAMYLCATSRGGQVLYGYTFGSGTRLTVV.

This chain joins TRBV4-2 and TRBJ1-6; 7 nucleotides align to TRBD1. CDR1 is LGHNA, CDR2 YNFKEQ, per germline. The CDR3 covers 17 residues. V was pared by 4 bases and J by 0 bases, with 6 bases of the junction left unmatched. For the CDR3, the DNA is TGTGCCAGCAGCCGCGAGGGACAGAGCTCCTATAATTCACCCCTCCACTTT. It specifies CASSREGQSSYNSPLHF.

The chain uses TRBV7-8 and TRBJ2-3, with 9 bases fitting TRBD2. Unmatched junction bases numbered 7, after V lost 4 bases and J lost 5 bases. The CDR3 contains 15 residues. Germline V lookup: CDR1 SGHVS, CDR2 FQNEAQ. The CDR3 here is CASSSSGGMGDTQYF. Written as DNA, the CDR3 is TGTGCCAGCAGCTCAAGCGGGGGGATGGGAGATACGCAGTATTTT.

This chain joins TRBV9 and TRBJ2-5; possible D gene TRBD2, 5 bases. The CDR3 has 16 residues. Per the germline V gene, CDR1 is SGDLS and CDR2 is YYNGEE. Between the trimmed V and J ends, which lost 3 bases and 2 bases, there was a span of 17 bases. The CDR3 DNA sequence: TGTGCCAGCAGCGCAGCCGAGGGTGGACGGCAAGAGACCCAGTACTTC. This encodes CASSAAEGGRQETQYF.

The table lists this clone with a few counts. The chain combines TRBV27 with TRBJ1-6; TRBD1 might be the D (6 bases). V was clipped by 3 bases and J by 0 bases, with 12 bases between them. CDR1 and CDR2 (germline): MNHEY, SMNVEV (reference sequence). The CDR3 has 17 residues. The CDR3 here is CASSFWGRSSYNSPLHF. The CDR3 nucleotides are TGTGCCAGCAGTTTCTGGGGGCGGAGCTCCTATAATTCACCCCTCCACTTT.

CDR3: CASSFRQGPDTQYF. In nucleotides, the CDR3 is TGCGCCAGCAGCTTCCGACAGGGTCCCGATACGCAGTATTTT. The rearrangement uses TRBV5-1 and TRBJ2-3; 7 bases fit TRBD1. The CDR3 is 14 residues long. J gave up 6 bases and V 2 bases, and 6 bases lay outside the gene matches. The germline CDR1 and CDR2 sequences are SGHRS and YFSETQ.

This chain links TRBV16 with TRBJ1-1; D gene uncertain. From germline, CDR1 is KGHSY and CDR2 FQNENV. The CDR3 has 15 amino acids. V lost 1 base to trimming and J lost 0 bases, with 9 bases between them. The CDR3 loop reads CASSQYTVMNTEAFF. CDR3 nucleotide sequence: TGTGCCAGCAGCCAATACACAGTTATGAACACTGAAGCTTTCTTT.

This CDR3 is CASSLGREATEAFF. DNA for the CDR3: TGTGCCAGCAGCTTAGGAAGGGAGGCCACTGAAGCTTTCTTT. The rearrangement joins TRBV11-3 to TRBJ1-1; D is ambiguous. Trimming removed 1 base at V and 4 bases at J, with 10 bases between. CDR3 size: 14 residues. Germline V gives CDR1 SGHNT, CDR2 YENEEA.

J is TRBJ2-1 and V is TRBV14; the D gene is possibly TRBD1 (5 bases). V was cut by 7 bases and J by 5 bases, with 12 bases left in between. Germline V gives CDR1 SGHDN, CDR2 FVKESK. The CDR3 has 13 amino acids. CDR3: CASTIDRHNEQFF. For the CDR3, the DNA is TGTGCCAGCACCATAGACAGACACAATGAGCAGTTCTTC.

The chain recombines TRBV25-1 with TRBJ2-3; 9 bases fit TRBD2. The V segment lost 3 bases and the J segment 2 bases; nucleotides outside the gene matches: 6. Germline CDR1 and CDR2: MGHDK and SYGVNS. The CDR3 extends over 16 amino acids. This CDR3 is CASSDASGAYTDTQYF. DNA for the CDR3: TGTGCCAGCAGTGACGCTAGCGGGGCTTACACAGATACGCAGTATTTT.

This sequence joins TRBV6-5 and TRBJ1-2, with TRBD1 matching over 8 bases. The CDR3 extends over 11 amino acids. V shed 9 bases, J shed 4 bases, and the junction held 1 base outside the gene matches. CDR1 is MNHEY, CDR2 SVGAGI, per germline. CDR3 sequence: CASDRGYGYTF. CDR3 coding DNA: TGTGCCAGTGACAGGGGCTATGGCTACACCTTC.

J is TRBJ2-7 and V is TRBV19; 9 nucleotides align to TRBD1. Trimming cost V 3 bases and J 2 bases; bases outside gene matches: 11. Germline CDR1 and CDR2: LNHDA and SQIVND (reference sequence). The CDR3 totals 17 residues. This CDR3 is CASSMGAPGQGTYEQYF. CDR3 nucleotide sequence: TGTGCCAGTAGTATGGGGGCCCCGGGACAGGGCACCTACGAGCAGTACTTC.

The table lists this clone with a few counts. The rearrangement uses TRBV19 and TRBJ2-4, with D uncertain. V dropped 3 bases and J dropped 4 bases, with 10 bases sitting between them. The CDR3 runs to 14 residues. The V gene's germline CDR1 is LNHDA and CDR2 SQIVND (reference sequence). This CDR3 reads CASSMSAAKNIQYF. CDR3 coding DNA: TGTGCCAGTAGTATGTCGGCAGCGAAAAACATTCAGTACTTC. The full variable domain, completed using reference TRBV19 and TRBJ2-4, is DGGITQSPKYLFRKEGQNVTLSCEQNLNHDAMYWYRQDPGQGLRLIYYSQIVNDFQKGDIAEGYSVSREKKESFPLTVTSAQKNPTAFYLCASSMSAAKNIQYFGAGTRLSVL.

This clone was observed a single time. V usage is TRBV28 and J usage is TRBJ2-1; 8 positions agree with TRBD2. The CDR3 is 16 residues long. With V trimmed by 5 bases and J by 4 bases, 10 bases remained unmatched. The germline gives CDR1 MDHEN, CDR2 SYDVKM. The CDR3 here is CASSVNRGGGYNEQFF. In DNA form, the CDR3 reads TGTGCCAGCAGTGTTAACCGGGGGGGCGGTTACAATGAGCAGTTCTTC.

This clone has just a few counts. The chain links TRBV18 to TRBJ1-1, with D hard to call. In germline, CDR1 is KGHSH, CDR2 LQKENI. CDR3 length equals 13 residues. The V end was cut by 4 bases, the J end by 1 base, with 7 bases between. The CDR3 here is CASSQTTNTEAFF. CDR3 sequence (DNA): TGTGCCAGCTCACAGACAACGAACACTGAAGCTTTCTTT.

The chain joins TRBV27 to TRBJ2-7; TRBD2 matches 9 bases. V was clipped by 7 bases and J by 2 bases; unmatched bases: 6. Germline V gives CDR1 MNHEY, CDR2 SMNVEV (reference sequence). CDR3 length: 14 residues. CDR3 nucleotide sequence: TGTGCCAGCAACCTAGCGGGGCCGACCTACGAGCAGTACTTC. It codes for CASNLAGPTYEQYF.

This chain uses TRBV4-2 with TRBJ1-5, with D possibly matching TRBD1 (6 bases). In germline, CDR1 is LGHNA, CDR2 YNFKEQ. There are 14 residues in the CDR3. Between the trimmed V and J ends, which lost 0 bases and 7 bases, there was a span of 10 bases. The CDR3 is CASSQERGGQPQHF. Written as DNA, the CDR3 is TGTGCCAGCAGCCAAGAGAGAGGGGGACAGCCCCAGCATTTT.

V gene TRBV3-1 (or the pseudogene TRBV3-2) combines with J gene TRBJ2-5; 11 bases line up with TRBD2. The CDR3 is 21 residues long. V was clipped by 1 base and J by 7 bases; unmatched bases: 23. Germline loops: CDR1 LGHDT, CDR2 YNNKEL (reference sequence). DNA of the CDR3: TGTGCCAGCAGCCAAGGGGCCAAGAGATCACTAGCGGGGGATCCACGGTGGACCCAGTACTTC. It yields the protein CASSQGAKRSLAGDPRWTQYF.

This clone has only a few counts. CDR3 sequence (DNA): TGTGCCAGCAGTTACCGGGGGGAGTATGAGCAGTTCTTC. This encodes CASSYRGEYEQFF. The V call is TRBV5-5, the J call TRBJ2-1; TRBD2 agrees at 7 bases. Germline V gives CDR1 SGHKS, CDR2 YYEKEE (reference sequence). CDR3 length: 13 residues. V was pared by 5 bases and J by 8 bases, with 7 bases of the junction left unmatched.

The CDR3 protein is CASSLSQGALTYNEQFF. The CDR3 bases are TGTGCCAGCAGCCTTTCACAGGGGGCGTTAACCTACAATGAGCAGTTCTTC. The chain couples TRBV3-1 (or the pseudogene TRBV3-2) to TRBJ2-1; 9 bases map to TRBD1. V shed 4 bases, J shed 2 bases, and the junction held 9 bases outside the gene matches. This CDR3 has 17 residues. The germline V gene has CDR1 LGHDT and CDR2 YNNKEL (reference sequence).